Listed below are T cell receptor beta chains from one sample, sequenced in a study of shared clonotypes between healthy human individuals. Generated by immunoSEQ multiplex PCR, the TCRdb table keeps only in-frame clones and is missing some. The table records roughly 660,000 clones, about nine tenths of them present only once. The material sequenced was memory CD8+ T cells from PBMCs. These receptors came from a man aged 18 to 30 in good health. Some clones in this sample may be carry-over from other donors' samples. Each CDR3 is given with its conserved first and last residue. Each record gives: CDR3 DNA, CDR3 protein, J gene, V gene, clone size, D gene. D genes are given only for firm matches. Size is stated for part of the rows, as once, few or many counts, or as a class when the clone is expanded.

cdr3_nt: TGTGCCAGCAGCGTAGGACAGTATTTGAGCAATGAGCAGTTCTTC
cdr3_aa: CASSVGQYLSNEQFF
j_call: TRBJ2-1
v_call: TRBV9
clone_size: .
d_call: .

cdr3_nt: TGTGCCAGCAGTTTAGGGCAGAGCTACGAGCAGTACTTC
cdr3_aa: CASSLGQSYEQYF
j_call: TRBJ2-7
v_call: TRBV27
clone_size: .
d_call: .

cdr3_nt: TGTGCCAGCAGTCCCGGAGTGGGGGCCTACGAGCAGTACTTC
cdr3_aa: CASSPGVGAYEQYF
j_call: TRBJ2-7
v_call: TRBV27
clone_size: .
d_call: .

cdr3_nt: TGTGCCACCAGCAGGAGGGTAGGTCAGCCCCAGCATTTT
cdr3_aa: CATSRRVGQPQHF
j_call: TRBJ1-5
v_call: TRBV15
clone_size: .
d_call: .

cdr3_nt: TGTGCCAGCAGCCCCCTGGAGAGACAGGGGATGGTGTCCTACAATGAGCAGTTCTTC
cdr3_aa: CASSPLERQGMVSYNEQFF
j_call: TRBJ2-1
v_call: TRBV5-6
clone_size: .
d_call: TRBD1

cdr3_nt: TGTGCCAGCAGCGGGGTCAGCGGCTACACCTTC
cdr3_aa: CASSGVSGYTF
j_call: TRBJ1-2
v_call: TRBV7-9
clone_size: many
d_call: .

cdr3_nt: TGTGCCAGTAGTGGACAGTTTTCTGACAATCAGCCCCAGCATTTT
cdr3_aa: CASSGQFSDNQPQHF
j_call: TRBJ1-5
v_call: TRBV19
clone_size: few
d_call: .

cdr3_nt: TGTGCCAGCAGTACGCCGTTTCGGGTCCCCAACTACGAGCAGTACTTC
cdr3_aa: CASSTPFRVPNYEQYF
j_call: TRBJ2-7
v_call: TRBV28
clone_size: .
d_call: .

cdr3_nt: TGTGCCAGCAGCCCCGGGACTAGGGAGAAGAACGAGCAGTACTTC
cdr3_aa: CASSPGTREKNEQYF
j_call: TRBJ2-7
v_call: TRBV5-6
clone_size: .
d_call: TRBD2

cdr3_nt: TGTGCCAGCAGTTTACAGGGATTCAGTTACGAGCAGTACTTC
cdr3_aa: CASSLQGFSYEQYF
j_call: TRBJ2-7
v_call: TRBV27
clone_size: few
d_call: .

cdr3_nt: TGCGCCAGCAGCTTGTGGGAGCCAAGCAATGAGCAGTTCTTC
cdr3_aa: CASSLWEPSNEQFF
j_call: TRBJ2-1
v_call: TRBV5-1
clone_size: .
d_call: .

cdr3_nt: TGTGCCAGCAGTGGGTCGGGGGACTCCTACGAGCAGTACTTC
cdr3_aa: CASSGSGDSYEQYF
j_call: TRBJ2-7
v_call: TRBV28
clone_size: .
d_call: .

cdr3_nt: TGCAGCGTGATAGACAGGGACAATTTTTACGAGCAGTACTTC
cdr3_aa: CSVIDRDNFYEQYF
j_call: TRBJ2-7
v_call: TRBV29-1
clone_size: .
d_call: TRBD1

cdr3_nt: TGTGCCATCAGTGAGCAGGAAGTTTTAGCCAAAAACATTCAGTACTTC
cdr3_aa: CAISEQEVLAKNIQYF
j_call: TRBJ2-4
v_call: TRBV10-3
clone_size: .
d_call: .

cdr3_nt: TGTGCCAGCAGCTTGGCAGATCGAGCGGGAGGGGCCTACGAGCAGTACTTC
cdr3_aa: CASSLADRAGGAYEQYF
j_call: TRBJ2-7
v_call: TRBV5-5
clone_size: .
d_call: TRBD2

cdr3_nt: TGTGCCAGCAGCCCGCGGCTAGCGGGAGGGCCGTCCGGGGAGCTGTTTTTT
cdr3_aa: CASSPRLAGGPSGELFF
j_call: TRBJ2-2
v_call: TRBV14
clone_size: .
d_call: TRBD2

cdr3_nt: TGTGCCAGCAGCAAAATCGGTAGCGGGAGGGTTTACAATGAGCAGTTCTTC
cdr3_aa: CASSKIGSGRVYNEQFF
j_call: TRBJ2-1
v_call: TRBV21-1
clone_size: .
d_call: .

cdr3_nt: TGTGCCATCAGCTACTTATCTAGGACAAAAGCTTCCTACGAGCAGTACTTC
cdr3_aa: CAISYLSRTKASYEQYF
j_call: TRBJ2-7
v_call: TRBV10-3
clone_size: .
d_call: .

cdr3_nt: TGTGCCAGCAAGACGGACAGGGTGGCTTTCTTT
cdr3_aa: CASKTDRVAFF
j_call: TRBJ1-1
v_call: TRBV21-1
clone_size: .
d_call: .

cdr3_nt: TGCAGCGTTGCCTGGAGGGACACTGAAGCTTTCTTT
cdr3_aa: CSVAWRDTEAFF
j_call: TRBJ1-1
v_call: TRBV29-1
clone_size: .
d_call: .

cdr3_nt: TGTGCCATCAATCCAGGGGATGGCTACACCTTC
cdr3_aa: CAINPGDGYTF
j_call: TRBJ1-2
v_call: TRBV10-3
clone_size: .
d_call: .

cdr3_nt: TGTGCCACCGCGAGACAGGGGGATACCGGGGAGCTGTTTTTT
cdr3_aa: CATARQGDTGELFF
j_call: TRBJ2-2
v_call: TRBV27
clone_size: .
d_call: TRBD1

cdr3_nt: TGTGCCAGCAGCTTAGGAGCTACTAATGGCTACACCTTC
cdr3_aa: CASSLGATNGYTF
j_call: TRBJ1-2
v_call: TRBV7-9
clone_size: .
d_call: .

cdr3_nt: TGTGCCAGCAGCTTAGCCCTACAGGGGGCTGGAAACACCATATATTTT
cdr3_aa: CASSLALQGAGNTIYF
j_call: TRBJ1-3
v_call: TRBV7-9
clone_size: .
d_call: TRBD1

cdr3_nt: TGTGCCAGCAGTTTTCATGGGGACAAGTTAACTTTT
cdr3_aa: CASSFHGDKLTF
j_call: TRBJ1-4
v_call: TRBV28
clone_size: .
d_call: .

cdr3_nt: TGTGCCAGCAGCCAAGATCATCTAGCTACAGATACGCAGTATTTT
cdr3_aa: CASSQDHLATDTQYF
j_call: TRBJ2-3
v_call: TRBV4-2
clone_size: .
d_call: .

cdr3_nt: TGTGCCAGCGACCGGGGCGGCAATCAGCCCCAGCATTTT
cdr3_aa: CASDRGGNQPQHF
j_call: TRBJ1-5
v_call: TRBV19
clone_size: .
d_call: .

cdr3_nt: TGTGCCAGCAGCCCCGAGGGACTAGCGCAATACGAGCAGTACTTC
cdr3_aa: CASSPEGLAQYEQYF
j_call: TRBJ2-7
v_call: TRBV5-5
clone_size: .
d_call: TRBD2

cdr3_nt: TGCGCCAGCAGCCAAGACCGCGGGAGGGCCTACGAGCAGTACTTC
cdr3_aa: CASSQDRGRAYEQYF
j_call: TRBJ2-7
v_call: TRBV4-1
clone_size: .
d_call: TRBD2

cdr3_nt: TGCAGCGTCGCGGGACTAGACATCGATGAGCAGTTCTTC
cdr3_aa: CSVAGLDIDEQFF
j_call: TRBJ2-1
v_call: TRBV29-1
clone_size: .
d_call: TRBD2

cdr3_nt: TGTGCCAGCAGCCCCCGGGGGACTAGCGAGGGTGAGCAGTTCTTC
cdr3_aa: CASSPRGTSEGEQFF
j_call: TRBJ2-1
v_call: TRBV7-9
clone_size: .
d_call: TRBD2

cdr3_nt: TGTGCCAGTGGGTTTTCCTACGAGCAGTACTTC
cdr3_aa: CASGFSYEQYF
j_call: TRBJ2-7
v_call: TRBV7-8
clone_size: .
d_call: .

cdr3_nt: TGTGCCAGCAGCTTAGTCGTAGCGGTCTCCTACAATGAGCAGTTCTTC
cdr3_aa: CASSLVVAVSYNEQFF
j_call: TRBJ2-1
v_call: TRBV7-9
clone_size: .
d_call: .

cdr3_nt: TGCGCCAGCAGCTTGGATTTGACTAGCGGAAATGAGCAGTTCTTC
cdr3_aa: CASSLDLTSGNEQFF
j_call: TRBJ2-1
v_call: TRBV5-1
clone_size: .
d_call: TRBD2

cdr3_nt: TGCGCCAGCAGCCCATGGACAGGGACGGGCAATGAGCAGTTCTTC
cdr3_aa: CASSPWTGTGNEQFF
j_call: TRBJ2-1
v_call: TRBV5-1
clone_size: .
d_call: TRBD1

cdr3_nt: TGTGCCAGTACCCCCGGGTGGCCATACGAGCAGTACTTC
cdr3_aa: CASTPGWPYEQYF
j_call: TRBJ2-7
v_call: TRBV19
clone_size: .
d_call: .

cdr3_nt: TGCGCCAGCAGCCAAGATCTTACGAGCGGGACTCAAGTACAGTTTGGCTATGAGCAGTTCTTC
cdr3_aa: CASSQDLTSGTQVQFGYEQFF
j_call: TRBJ2-1
v_call: TRBV4-1
clone_size: .
d_call: TRBD2

cdr3_nt: TGTGCCAGCAGTCCCTGGGGGCTGGGGGAGACCCAGTACTTC
cdr3_aa: CASSPWGLGETQYF
j_call: TRBJ2-5
v_call: TRBV27
clone_size: .
d_call: .

cdr3_nt: TGCAGCGGGGAGTGGAGCGGAACATTAGCAGATACGCAGTATTTT
cdr3_aa: CSGEWSGTLADTQYF
j_call: TRBJ2-3
v_call: TRBV29-1
clone_size: .
d_call: .

cdr3_nt: TGTGCCAGCAGCCTTCAGGCATCCGTTGATCAGCCCCAGCATTTT
cdr3_aa: CASSLQASVDQPQHF
j_call: TRBJ1-5
v_call: TRBV7-8
clone_size: .
d_call: .

cdr3_nt: TGTGCCAGCAGTCCGACCGGGACTAGCGGGACAGATACGCAGTATTTT
cdr3_aa: CASSPTGTSGTDTQYF
j_call: TRBJ2-3
v_call: TRBV28
clone_size: .
d_call: TRBD2

cdr3_nt: TGTGCCAGCAGTGAAGCGCTTCGACAGAAGACGGGCTACACCTTC
cdr3_aa: CASSEALRQKTGYTF
j_call: TRBJ1-2
v_call: TRBV2
clone_size: .
d_call: .

cdr3_nt: TGTGCCAGCAGGTTGGCTCTGAACACTGAAGCTTTCTTT
cdr3_aa: CASRLALNTEAFF
j_call: TRBJ1-1
v_call: TRBV6-5
clone_size: .
d_call: .

cdr3_nt: TGTGCCAGCAGCATAATACAGGGCATACTGGCAGATACGCAGTATTTT
cdr3_aa: CASSIIQGILADTQYF
j_call: TRBJ2-3
v_call: TRBV21-1
clone_size: .
d_call: .

cdr3_nt: TGTGCCAGCAGCATACCGACCCTAGCGGGCGCCACAGATACGCAGTATTTT
cdr3_aa: CASSIPTLAGATDTQYF
j_call: TRBJ2-3
v_call: TRBV27
clone_size: .
d_call: TRBD2

cdr3_nt: TGCGCCAGCAACTTGGAACCCGGGGCCTCCATGAGGGCTGAAGCTTTCTTT
cdr3_aa: CASNLEPGASMRAEAFF
j_call: TRBJ1-1
v_call: TRBV5-1
clone_size: many
d_call: .

cdr3_nt: TGCAGCGTTAGGGGCGTATCCTACAATGAGCAGTTCTTC
cdr3_aa: CSVRGVSYNEQFF
j_call: TRBJ2-1
v_call: TRBV29-1
clone_size: .
d_call: .

cdr3_nt: TGCAGCGTTAATGTCCATGAGCAGTTCTTC
cdr3_aa: CSVNVHEQFF
j_call: TRBJ2-1
v_call: TRBV29-1
clone_size: .
d_call: .

cdr3_nt: TGTGCCAGCAGTTTATTGGGTCTCGTCAATGAGCAGTTCTTC
cdr3_aa: CASSLLGLVNEQFF
j_call: TRBJ2-1
v_call: TRBV27
clone_size: .
d_call: .

cdr3_nt: TGTGCCAGCAGCTTGGTGGGGGTCTATGGCTACACCTTC
cdr3_aa: CASSLVGVYGYTF
j_call: TRBJ1-2
v_call: TRBV5-8
clone_size: once
d_call: .

cdr3_nt: TGTGCCAGCAGCCCGATGGCCGGGACCGGGGAGCTGTTTTTT
cdr3_aa: CASSPMAGTGELFF
j_call: TRBJ2-2
v_call: TRBV27
clone_size: .
d_call: .

cdr3_nt: TGTGCCAGCAGAAACAGGGAAGCCTGGGGCTACACCTTC
cdr3_aa: CASRNREAWGYTF
j_call: TRBJ1-2
v_call: TRBV7-9
clone_size: .
d_call: .

cdr3_nt: TGTGCCACCAGCTTACTTCCGGGACTAGTCTACGAGCAGTACTTC
cdr3_aa: CATSLLPGLVYEQYF
j_call: TRBJ2-7
v_call: TRBV15
clone_size: .
d_call: TRBD2

cdr3_nt: TGTGCCAGCAGTGAGGGCAGGCTCCGCACAGATACGCAGTATTTT
cdr3_aa: CASSEGRLRTDTQYF
j_call: TRBJ2-3
v_call: TRBV6-1
clone_size: .
d_call: .

cdr3_nt: TGCGCCAGCAGTGAACGGGCGGGAGTCCCAGATACGCAGTATTTT
cdr3_aa: CASSERAGVPDTQYF
j_call: TRBJ2-3
v_call: TRBV10-1
clone_size: .
d_call: TRBD2

cdr3_nt: TGTGCCAGCAGTTCGAGGACTAGCGGGATCTCCGAGCAGTACTTC
cdr3_aa: CASSSRTSGISEQYF
j_call: TRBJ2-7
v_call: TRBV27
clone_size: .
d_call: TRBD2

cdr3_nt: TGTGCCAGCAGCGAGAGGGGGGGACCTAGCCGACCCCCGTTCTTC
cdr3_aa: CASSERGGPSRPPFF
j_call: TRBJ2-1
v_call: TRBV9
clone_size: once
d_call: .